Listed below are T cell receptor beta chains from one sample, sequenced in a study of OX40 agonist ivuxolimab in advanced cancers. Using immunoSEQ multiplex PCR, the repertoire was profiled, and TCRdb retains in-frame clones only, with some absent. The sample yields tens of thousands of clones, around 83% seen once. Sequencing was performed on CD4+ or CD8+ T cells sorted from blood, taken in a trial of the OX40 agonist ivuxolimab. The receptor set was obtained from an adult with an advanced solid tumor such as melanoma, head and neck, liver or kidney cancer. Both conserved end residues are part of each CDR3. D genes are given only for firm matches. Clone size is stated in some rows and not others, as once, few, many or a class when expanded.

d_gene,v_gene,j_gene,abundance,CDR3aa,CDR3nt
TRBD2,TRBV12-5,TRBJ2-7,once,CASGLVEGAGGGEQYF,TGTGCTAGTGGTTTGGTAGAGGGAGCGGGAGGGGGCGAGCAGTACTTC
TRBD1,TRBV25-1,TRBJ2-7,.,CASSENLGQGTFTYEQYF,TGTGCCAGCAGTGAGAACTTGGGACAGGGGACCTTTACCTACGAGCAGTACTTC
.,TRBV5-1,TRBJ2-2,.,CASSLAAGVNTGELFF,TGCGCCAGCAGCTTGGCCGCAGGGGTGAACACCGGGGAGCTGTTTTTT
.,TRBV7-9,TRBJ2-6,.,CASSLESVTGANVLTF,TGTGCCAGCAGCTTAGAATCCGTAACTGGGGCCAACGTCCTGACTTTC
.,TRBV6-1,TRBJ1-1,.,CASSDQMNTEAFF,TGTGCCAGCAGTGACCAGATGAACACTGAAGCTTTCTTT
.,TRBV5-5,TRBJ1-1,.,CASRTGVIDTEAFF,TGTGCCAGCAGGACCGGAGTAATCGACACTGAAGCTTTCTTT
.,TRBV5-1,TRBJ2-5,.,CASSEDASAETQYF,TGCGCCAGCAGCGAAGATGCTTCCGCCGAGACCCAGTACTTC
.,TRBV11-2,TRBJ2-2,.,CASSLSQWQANTGELFF,TGTGCCAGCAGCTTAAGTCAATGGCAGGCGAACACCGGGGAGCTGTTTTTT
TRBD1,TRBV2,TRBJ2-5,.,CASSRDSSQETQYF,TGTGCCAGCAGTAGGGACAGTTCCCAAGAGACCCAGTACTTC
.,TRBV5-1,TRBJ1-1,.,CASSPRSNTEAFF,TGCGCCAGCAGCCCTCGGTCGAACACTGAAGCTTTCTTT
.,TRBV29-1,TRBJ1-5,.,CSVSGQVGQPQHF,TGCAGCGTTTCAGGGCAGGTGGGACAGCCCCAGCATTTT
.,TRBV6-5,TRBJ2-7,.,CASLTRAHPYEQYF,TGTGCCAGTCTAACCAGAGCCCATCCCTACGAGCAGTACTTC
TRBD1,TRBV10-3,TRBJ2-1,few,CASRMGTGDNEQFF,TGTGCCTCGCGGATGGGGACAGGGGACAATGAGCAGTTCTTC
.,TRBV7-9,TRBJ1-5,few,CASSLGGDGQPQHF,TGTGCCAGCAGCTTAGGAGGGGACGGTCAGCCCCAGCATTTT
TRBD2,TRBV5-4,TRBJ2-6,.,CASSPRTSGSSGANVLTF,TGTGCCAGCAGCCCCCGGACTAGCGGGTCGTCTGGGGCCAACGTCCTGACTTTC
.,TRBV5-1,TRBJ1-4,.,CASSVAGSDGEKLFF,TGCGCCAGCAGCGTGGCGGGGAGCGATGGGGAAAAACTGTTTTTT
TRBD2,TRBV2,TRBJ2-1,.,CASSVTGLVANEQFF,TGTGCCAGCAGTGTAACGGGACTAGTTGCGAATGAGCAGTTCTTC
.,TRBV7-2,TRBJ1-2,.,CASSSQPSYGYTF,TGTGCCAGCAGCTCACAGCCTAGCTATGGCTACACCTTC
TRBD2,TRBV6-4,TRBJ2-3,.,CASSEGAGGRTDTQYF,TGTGCCAGCAGTGAGGGAGCGGGAGGGAGAACAGATACGCAGTATTTT
.,TRBV7-2,TRBJ2-3,few,CASSLESVVTDTQYF,TGTGCCAGCAGCTTAGAGTCGGTAGTCACAGATACGCAGTATTTT
.,TRBV7-2,TRBJ1-2,.,CASSLMGMDYGYTF,TGTGCCAGCAGCTTAATGGGGATGGACTATGGCTACACCTTC
.,TRBV7-9,TRBJ2-1,.,CASSPNWQVGKSSYNEQFF,TGTGCCAGCAGCCCCAATTGGCAGGTCGGAAAGAGCTCCTACAATGAGCAGTTCTTC
TRBD2,TRBV11-3,TRBJ2-1,.,CASSPGTSAINEQFF,TGTGCCAGCAGCCCCGGGACTAGCGCGATCAATGAGCAGTTCTTC
TRBD2,TRBV6-5,TRBJ2-1,.,CASSYLGGEQFF,TGTGCCAGCAGTTACCTCGGGGGGGAGCAGTTCTTC
.,TRBV9,TRBJ1-3,.,CASSVGDTGNTIYF,TGTGCCAGCAGCGTGGGGGACACTGGAAACACCATATATTTT
.,TRBV6-1,TRBJ2-7,.,CASQPGFYEQYF,TGTGCCAGCCAGCCAGGGTTCTACGAGCAGTACTTC
TRBD1,TRBV23-1,TRBJ2-7,.,CASSHKTGEISYEQYF,TGCGCCAGCAGTCATAAGACAGGGGAAATCTCCTACGAGCAGTACTTC
TRBD2,TRBV5-1,TRBJ2-3,.,CASSSWTSGGADTQYF,TGCGCCAGCAGCTCCTGGACTAGCGGGGGGGCAGATACGCAGTATTTT
.,TRBV28,TRBJ1-4,once,CASSSRQTNNEKLFF,TGTGCCAGCAGTTCACGACAGACAAATAATGAAAAACTGTTTTTT
.,TRBV6-5,TRBJ2-1,.,CASSQRMNEQFF,TGTGCCAGCAGCCAGCGAATGAATGAGCAGTTCTTC
.,TRBV18,TRBJ1-5,.,CASSPSSGPDQPQHF,TGTGCCAGCTCACCGTCCTCGGGGCCAGATCAGCCCCAGCATTTT
.,TRBV2,TRBJ2-3,.,CASSHNTDTQYF,TGTGCCAGCAGTCACAACACAGATACGCAGTATTTT
.,TRBV5-8,TRBJ2-5,few,CASSLVGAETQYF,TGTGCCAGCAGCTTAGTGGGGGCGGAGACCCAGTACTTC